This T cell receptor beta chain emerged from a study of regulatory T cells in long-lasting Graves disease. Study-wide findings and caveats: Persistent patients shared more public clonotypes (approximately 2,700) than newly diagnosed patients (around 910).

The authors built TCR beta libraries using iRepertoire HTBI primers and Arm-PCR of CDR3 regions. MiXCR, run by TCRdb on the multiplex PCR reads, gives a single entry per CDR3 protein. The repertoire holds about 400,000 distinct CDR3 sequences, with roughly 15% as singletons. On this clonotype: The target antigen is unknown.

The time point denotes: newly diagnosed GD, antithyroid drugs for less than 3 months. After RNA was extracted from PBMCs, the TCR library was made from it. The guidelines of the American Thyroid Association were the basis for diagnosing Graves' disease. The sequencing used peripheral blood mononuclear cells (PBMCs), collected at new diagnosis, from a patient treated with antithyroid drugs. This sequence originates from a female donor with Graves disease.

The CDR3 here is CASSTGLAGLNEQFF. As DNA, the CDR3 is TGTGCCAGCAGCACGGGACTAGCGGGGTTAAATGAGCAGTTCTTC. The V call is TRBV7-2, the J call TRBJ2-1; 13 bases line up with TRBD2. The trim removed 5 bases at V and 7 bases at J, leaving 5 bases unmatched. The germline CDR1 and CDR2 sequences are SGHTA and FQGNSA. The CDR3 has 15 amino acids.